This section outlines one T cell receptor (beta chain) sequence together with its context. What it binds is unknown. Since no conserved phenylalanine or tryptophan closes the CDR3, a read error is the likely cause. Because the CDR3's place on the DNA is in doubt, the DNA is left out and the CDR3 is given as listed by TCRdb. This entry belongs to a study of cytomegalovirus exposure and HLA in healthy donors. General study points: Sequencing had likely introduced a cluster of highly shared sequence variants as an artifact. A later analysis reported that several of the most significant clusters appeared to be linked to common viral pathogens, among them Epstein-Barr virus.

The CDR3 totals 10 residues, both ends included. Germline V gene lookup returns CDR1 MNHGY and CDR2 SVAAGI. PCR primers comprised 60 Vbeta and 13 Jbeta primers. Profiled with immunoSEQ multiplex PCR; TCRdb holds only in-frame clones, not every one. The sample has around 200,000 clones; over 60% are singletons. J is TRBJ1-1 and V is TRBV6-9. This clonotype was obtained from a man aged 40-49 years in good health and CMV-seronegative. Sequencing used PBMCs. CDR3 loop: CASKGRTQLA.